Many counts were recorded for the clone carrying this T cell receptor (beta chain). All donors with ophthalmopathy were recorded as having moderate-to-severe activity, CAS ≥3, NOSPECS ≥4 and a duration under 3 months. Other autoimmune diseases, uncontrolled infections, pregnancy or lactation led to the exclusion of patients. A volume of approximately 10 ml of fresh peripheral blood supplied the PBMCs. This entry is derived from a study of Graves' ophthalmopathy and Graves' hyperthyroidism. Germline V gives CDR1 SGHTA, CDR2 FQGNSA. CDR3 length: 14 amino acids. Trimming pared 5 bases from V and 3 bases from J, leaving 13 bases between. Amplified TCR beta CDR3 regions were obtained using RNA transcripts as template. The first round was an RT-PCR with HTBI primers, and the second round was a multiplex PCR. TCRdb independently ran MiXCR on the multiplex PCR reads; one entry per CDR3 protein. The top ten hold around 1.5% of the sample, which has about 410,000 distinct CDR3 sequences, around 16% seen once.

This clonotype was obtained from a woman aged 18-30 years with Graves' ophthalmopathy. This rearrangement joins TRBV7-2 to TRBJ1-1; D is undetermined. Sequenced input: peripheral blood. The chain's CDR3 is CASSLVLGDTEAFF. DNA of the CDR3: TGTGCCAGCAGCCTCGTGCTCGGTGACACTGAAGCTTTCTTT.